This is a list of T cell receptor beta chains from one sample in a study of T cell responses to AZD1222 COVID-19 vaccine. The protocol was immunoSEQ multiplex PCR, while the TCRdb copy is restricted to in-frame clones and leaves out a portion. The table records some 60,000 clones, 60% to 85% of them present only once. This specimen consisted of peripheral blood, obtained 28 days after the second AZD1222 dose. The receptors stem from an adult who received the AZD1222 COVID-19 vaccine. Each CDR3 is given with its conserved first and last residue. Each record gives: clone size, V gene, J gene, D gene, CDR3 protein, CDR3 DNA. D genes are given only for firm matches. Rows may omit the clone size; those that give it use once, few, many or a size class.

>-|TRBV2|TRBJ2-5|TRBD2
CASSELTSGGETQYF
TGTGCCAGCAGTGAACTGACTAGCGGGGGGGAGACCCAGTACTTC
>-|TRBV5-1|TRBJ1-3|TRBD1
CASSETGNSGNTIYF
TGCGCCAGCAGCGAGACAGGGAACTCTGGAAACACCATATATTTT
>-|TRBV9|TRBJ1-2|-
CASSVDRTRGGYTF
TGTGCCAGCAGCGTAGACAGGACCCGGGGTGGCTACACCTTC
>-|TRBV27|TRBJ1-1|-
CASSVSGTSEAFF
TGTGCCAGCAGTGTTTCAGGGACCTCTGAAGCTTTCTTT
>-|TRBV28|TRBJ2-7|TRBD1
CASWAGGQGAYSYEQYF
TGTGCCAGCTGGGCTGGGGGACAGGGGGCTTACTCCTACGAGCAGTACTTC
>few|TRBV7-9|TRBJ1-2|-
CASSPSSNYGYTF
TGTGCCAGCAGCCCCAGCTCTAACTATGGCTACACCTTC
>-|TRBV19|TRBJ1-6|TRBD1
CASSRDRGFNSPLHF
TGTGCCAGTAGTAGAGACAGGGGGTTTAATTCACCCCTCCACTTT
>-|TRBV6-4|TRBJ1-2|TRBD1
CASSPTGDGGYTF
TGTGCCAGCAGCCCTACAGGGGACGGAGGCTACACCTTC
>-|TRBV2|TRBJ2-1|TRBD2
CASSEGGMAGGLYNEQFF
TGTGCCAGCAGTGAAGGTGGAATGGCGGGGGGGTTATACAATGAGCAGTTCTTC
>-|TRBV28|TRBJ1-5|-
CASTLGDLYQPQHF
TGTGCCAGCACTCTTGGTGATCTTTATCAGCCCCAGCATTTT
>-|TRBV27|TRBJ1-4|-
CASTSWGATNEKLFF
TGTGCCAGCACCTCCTGGGGTGCGACTAATGAAAAACTGTTTTTT
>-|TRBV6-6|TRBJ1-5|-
CASSYDPYSNQPQHF
TGTGCCAGCAGTTACGACCCTTATAGCAATCAGCCCCAGCATTTT
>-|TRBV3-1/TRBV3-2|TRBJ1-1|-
CASLGQMNTEAFF
TGTGCCAGCCTCGGGCAAATGAACACTGAAGCTTTCTTT
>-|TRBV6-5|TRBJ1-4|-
CASSPQGVNEKLFF
TGTGCCAGCAGTCCTCAGGGCGTTAATGAAAAACTGTTTTTT
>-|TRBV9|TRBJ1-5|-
CASSPRTDNQPQHF
TGTGCCAGCAGCCCCCGGACGGACAATCAGCCCCAGCATTTT
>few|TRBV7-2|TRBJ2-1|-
CASSPFGGSNYNEQFF
TGTGCCAGCAGTCCCTTCGGGGGTTCCAACTACAATGAGCAGTTCTTC
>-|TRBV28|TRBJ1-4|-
CASSLKPHGGEDEKLFF
TGTGCCAGCAGTTTAAAGCCCCACGGGGGGGAGGATGAAAAACTGTTTTTT
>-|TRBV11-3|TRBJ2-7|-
CASSARWGEQYF
TGTGCCAGCAGCGCAAGGTGGGGCGAGCAGTACTTC
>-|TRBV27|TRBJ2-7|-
CASRLAGTAGFYEQYF
TGTGCCAGCCGGCTCGCCGGGACAGCGGGGTTCTACGAGCAGTACTTC
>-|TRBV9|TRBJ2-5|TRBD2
CASSVDGSGGLRETQYF
TGTGCCAGCAGCGTAGATGGTAGCGGGGGGCTAAGAGAGACCCAGTACTTC
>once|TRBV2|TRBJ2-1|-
CASSASSRGVHEQFF
TGTGCCAGCAGTGCATCTAGCAGGGGGGTCCATGAGCAGTTCTTC
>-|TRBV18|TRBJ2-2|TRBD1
CASSPGQSNTGELFF
TGTGCCAGCTCACCGGGACAGTCGAACACCGGGGAGCTGTTTTTT
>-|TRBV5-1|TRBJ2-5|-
CASSPRQGEVSAGTMRQYF
TGCGCCAGCAGCCCCAGACAGGGAGAAGTGTCAGCGGGGACTATGCGCCAGTACTTC
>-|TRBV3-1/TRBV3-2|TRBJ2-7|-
CASSQASEQYF
TGTGCCAGCAGCCAAGCGTCTGAGCAGTACTTC
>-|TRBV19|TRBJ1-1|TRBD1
CASSIVGELGQGVGNTEAFF
TGTGCCAGTAGTATAGTAGGGGAACTTGGTCAGGGGGTCGGAAACACTGAAGCTTTCTTT
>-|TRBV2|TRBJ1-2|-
CASSEQSSDYGYTF
TGTGCCAGCAGTGAACAATCAAGCGACTATGGCTACACCTTC
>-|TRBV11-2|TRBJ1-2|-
CASSLGPGAVGYTF
TGTGCCAGCAGCTTAGGTCCAGGGGCAGTCGGCTACACCTTC
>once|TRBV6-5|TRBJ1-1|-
CASSYSMNTEAFF
TGTGCCAGCAGTTACAGCATGAACACTGAAGCTTTCTTT
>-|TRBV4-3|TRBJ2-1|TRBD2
CASSHSWGGSSYNEQFF
TGCGCCAGCAGCCACTCCTGGGGGGGGAGCTCCTACAATGAGCAGTTCTTC
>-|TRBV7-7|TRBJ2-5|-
CASSLLGGGDGETQYF
TGTGCTAGCAGCTTACTTGGTGGGGGAGATGGAGAGACCCAGTACTTC
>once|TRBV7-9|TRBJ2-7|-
CASSLAPYEQYF
TGTGCCAGCAGCTTAGCGCCCTACGAGCAGTACTTC
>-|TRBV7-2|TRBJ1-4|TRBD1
CASSLGVQGVEKLFF
TGTGCCAGCAGCTTAGGGGTGCAGGGGGTTGAAAAACTGTTTTTT
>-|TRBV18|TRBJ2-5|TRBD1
CASSPQGAETQYF
TGTGCCAGCTCACCACAGGGGGCAGAGACCCAGTACTTC
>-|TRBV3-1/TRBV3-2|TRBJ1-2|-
CASSQVLTRSGYTF
TGTGCCAGCAGCCAAGTTTTAACGCGGAGTGGCTACACCTTC
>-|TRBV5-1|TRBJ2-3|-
CASSLAREDTQYF
TGCGCCAGCAGCTTGGCCAGGGAAGATACGCAGTATTTT
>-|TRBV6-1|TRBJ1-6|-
CASSEAAGVRNSPLHF
TGTGCCAGCAGTGAAGCAGCAGGGGTGAGGAATTCACCCCTCCACTTT
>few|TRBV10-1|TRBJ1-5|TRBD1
CASSCGQGLSIVYQPQHF
TGCGCCAGCAGCTGTGGACAGGGGTTAAGTATTGTATATCAGCCCCAGCATTTT
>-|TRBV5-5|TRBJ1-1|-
CASSLVHQNTEAFF
TGTGCCAGCAGCTTGGTCCATCAGAACACTGAAGCTTTCTTT
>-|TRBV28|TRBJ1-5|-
CACQGGAGPQHF
TGTGCCTGCCAAGGTGGAGCGGGGCCCCAGCATTTT
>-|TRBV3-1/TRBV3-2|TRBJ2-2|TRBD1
CASSQTGGSGELFF
TGTGCCAGCAGCCAGACAGGGGGCAGCGGGGAGCTGTTTTTT
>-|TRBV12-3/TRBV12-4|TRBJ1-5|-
CASRRGINQPQHF
TGTGCCAGCAGACGGGGAATCAATCAGCCCCAGCATTTT
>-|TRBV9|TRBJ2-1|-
CASSPGASPSLLF
TGTGCCAGCAGCCCTGGGGCTAGCCCATCCCTGCTCTTC
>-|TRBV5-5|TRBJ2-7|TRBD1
CASSVGQSSYEQYF
TGTGCCAGCAGCGTGGGACAGAGCTCCTACGAGCAGTACTTC
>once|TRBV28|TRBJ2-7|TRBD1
CASLTDRESAYEQYF
TGTGCCAGCCTGACGGACAGGGAAAGTGCCTACGAGCAGTACTTC
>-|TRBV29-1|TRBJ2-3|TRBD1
CSVEGGQDFSTDTQYF
TGCAGCGTTGAAGGGGGACAGGACTTTAGCACAGATACGCAGTATTTT
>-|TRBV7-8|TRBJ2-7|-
CASSLLQGTIYEQYF
TGTGCCAGCAGCTTACTGCAGGGGACGATTTACGAGCAGTACTTC
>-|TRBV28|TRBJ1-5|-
CASSDLRYYSNQPQHF
TGTGCCAGCAGCGATCTCAGGTACTATAGCAATCAGCCCCAGCATTTT
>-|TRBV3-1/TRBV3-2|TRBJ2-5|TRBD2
CASSQPGLAGGPRETQYF
TGTGCCAGCAGCCAGCCGGGACTAGCGGGGGGGCCTCGGGAGACCCAGTACTTC
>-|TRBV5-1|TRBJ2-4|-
CASSLAGNAGNIQYF
TGCGCCAGCAGCTTGGCCGGTAATGCGGGAAACATTCAGTACTTC